This note documents a single TCR beta chain sequence. This clonotype was seen at least ten times. This receptor's antigen is unknown. No qualities accompany the bases; no much larger clone lies one base away. This entry comes from a study of response to subunit inactivated influenza vaccine (dated by TCRdb to 2017 to 2018). Looking at the study overall: To follow how T cells responded to a trivalent subunit inactivated influenza vaccine, the researchers relied on deep quantitative profiling of the T cell receptor repertoire. On the study overall, not on this receptor specifically: According to the authors, only a limited number of new T cells may be recruited by each seasonal influenza vaccination.

The library was obtained by RT-PCR. Instrument on record: Illumina HiSeq 2500. Using fastp trimming at Q25 and MiXCR clonotype assembly, TCRdb reanalyzed the public sequencing data and kept in-frame beta chains. All rows with the same CDR3 protein become a single entry with the most common DNA and genes. The sample contains hundreds of thousands of distinct CDR3 sequences, about 8% of them found a single time. The ten largest clones add up to over 10% of the sample. V is pared back by 4 bases and J by 5 bases, with 12 bases lying between the germline termini. The CDR3 contains 13 residues, cysteine and phenylalanine counted. The entry retains the CDR3 DNA only, 39 bases that are in frame from base 1. Sequences SGHRS (CDR1) and YFSETQ (CDR2) are obtained from the germline V gene.

The chain couples TRBV5-1 to TRBJ2-5, with an unclear D gene assignment. Source: PBMCs from blood, taken roughly 24 months after vaccination. The clonotype comes from a man aged 50-75 years who received an inactivated influenza vaccine. Donor details come from another sample of the same person, matched by shared clones. The bases read TGCGCCAGCAGCCCGGTGGGGAAGGAGACCCAGTACTTC. Its coded protein is CASSPVGKETQYF.